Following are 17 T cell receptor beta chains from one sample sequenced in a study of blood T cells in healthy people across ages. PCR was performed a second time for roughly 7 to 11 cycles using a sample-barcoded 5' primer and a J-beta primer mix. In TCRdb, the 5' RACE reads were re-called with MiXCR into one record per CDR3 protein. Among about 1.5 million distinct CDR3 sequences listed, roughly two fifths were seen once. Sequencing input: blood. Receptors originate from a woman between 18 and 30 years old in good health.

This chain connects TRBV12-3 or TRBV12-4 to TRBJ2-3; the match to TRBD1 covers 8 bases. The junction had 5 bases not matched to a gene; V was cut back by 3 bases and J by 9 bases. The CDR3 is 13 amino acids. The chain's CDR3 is CASSFGQGGTQYF. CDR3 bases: TGTGCCAGCAGTTTCGGACAGGGCGGGACGCAGTATTTT.

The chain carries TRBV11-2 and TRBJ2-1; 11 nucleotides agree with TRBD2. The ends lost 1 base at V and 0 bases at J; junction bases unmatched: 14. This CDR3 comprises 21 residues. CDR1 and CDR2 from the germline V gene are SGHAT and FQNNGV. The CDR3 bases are TGTGCCAGCAGCTTAGTACCGACGCTAGCGGGAGGCCCAAGCTCCTACAATGAGCAGTTCTTC. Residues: CASSLVPTLAGGPSSYNEQFF.

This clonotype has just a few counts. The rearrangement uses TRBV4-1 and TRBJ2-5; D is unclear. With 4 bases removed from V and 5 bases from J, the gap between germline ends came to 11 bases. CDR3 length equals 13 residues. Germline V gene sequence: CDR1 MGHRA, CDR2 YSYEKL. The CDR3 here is CASSLRIPETQYF. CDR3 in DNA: TGCGCCAGCAGCCTCCGGATCCCCGAGACCCAGTACTTC.

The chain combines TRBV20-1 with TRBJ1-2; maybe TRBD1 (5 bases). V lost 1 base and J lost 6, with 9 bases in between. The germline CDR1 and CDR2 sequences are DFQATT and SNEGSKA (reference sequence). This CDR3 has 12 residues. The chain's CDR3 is CSARVGTHGYTF. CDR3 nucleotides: TGCAGTGCTAGAGTAGGGACCCATGGCTACACCTTC.

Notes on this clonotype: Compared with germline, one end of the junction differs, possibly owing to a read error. The CDR3 DNA reads TGTGCCAGCAGTACGACAGGGTACTACGGCTACACCTTC. This encodes CASSTTGYYGYTF. This chain connects TRBV7-9 to TRBJ1-2, with 7 bases that match TRBD1. Germline V gives CDR1 SEHNR, CDR2 FQNEAQ (reference sequence). The CDR3 has 13 amino acids. Variable domain in full (rest from reference TRBV7-9 and TRBJ1-2): DTGVSQNPRHKITKRGQNVTFRCDPISEHNRLYWYRQTLGQGPEFLTYFQNEAQLEKSRLLSDRFSAERPKGSFSTLEIQRTEQGDSAMYLCASSTTGYYGYTFGSGTRLTVV.

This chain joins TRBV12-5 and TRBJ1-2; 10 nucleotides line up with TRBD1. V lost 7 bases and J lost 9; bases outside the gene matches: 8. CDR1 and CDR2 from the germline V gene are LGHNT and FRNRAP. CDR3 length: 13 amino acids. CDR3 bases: TGTGCTAGTGCCCTGACAGGGGGCTTACGCTACACCTTC. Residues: CASALTGGLRYTF.

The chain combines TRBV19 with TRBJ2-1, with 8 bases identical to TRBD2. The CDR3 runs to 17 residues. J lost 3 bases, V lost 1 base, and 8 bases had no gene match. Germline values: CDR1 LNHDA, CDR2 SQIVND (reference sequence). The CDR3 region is CASSIGRAGVLYNEQFF. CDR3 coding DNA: TGTGCCAGTAGTATAGGTCGAGCGGGAGTCCTCTACAATGAGCAGTTCTTC.

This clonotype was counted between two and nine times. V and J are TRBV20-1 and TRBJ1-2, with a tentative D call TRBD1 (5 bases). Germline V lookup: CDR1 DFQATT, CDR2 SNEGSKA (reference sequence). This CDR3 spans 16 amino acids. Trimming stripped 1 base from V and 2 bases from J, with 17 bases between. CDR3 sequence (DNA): TGCAGTGCTAGAGGGGGCAGGGAGACCCCAAACTATGGCTACACCTTC. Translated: CSARGGRETPNYGYTF.

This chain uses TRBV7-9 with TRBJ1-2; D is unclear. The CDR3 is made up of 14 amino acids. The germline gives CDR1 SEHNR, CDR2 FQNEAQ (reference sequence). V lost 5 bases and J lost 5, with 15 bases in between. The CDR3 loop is CASSPSGGLYGYTF. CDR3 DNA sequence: TGTGCCAGCAGCCCCTCGGGCGGCCTTTATGGCTACACCTTC. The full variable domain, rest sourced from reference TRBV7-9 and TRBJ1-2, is DTGVSQNPRHKITKRGQNVTFRCDPISEHNRLYWYRQTLGQGPEFLTYFQNEAQLEKSRLLSDRFSAERPKGSFSTLEIQRTEQGDSAMYLCASSPSGGLYGYTFGSGTRLTVV.

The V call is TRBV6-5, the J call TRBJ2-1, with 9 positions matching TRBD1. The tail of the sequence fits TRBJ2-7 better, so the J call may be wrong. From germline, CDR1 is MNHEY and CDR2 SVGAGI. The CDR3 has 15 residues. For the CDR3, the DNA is TGTGCCAGCAGTTACTCGGGACAGGGATACAATGAGCAGTACTTC. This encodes CASSYSGQGYNEQYF.

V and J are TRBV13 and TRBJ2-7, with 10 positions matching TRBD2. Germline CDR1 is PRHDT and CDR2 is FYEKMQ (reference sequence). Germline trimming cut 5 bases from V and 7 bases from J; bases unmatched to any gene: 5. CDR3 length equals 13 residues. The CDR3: CASSKRLAGEQYF. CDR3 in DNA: TGTGCCAGCAGCAAACGACTAGCGGGTGAGCAGTACTTC.

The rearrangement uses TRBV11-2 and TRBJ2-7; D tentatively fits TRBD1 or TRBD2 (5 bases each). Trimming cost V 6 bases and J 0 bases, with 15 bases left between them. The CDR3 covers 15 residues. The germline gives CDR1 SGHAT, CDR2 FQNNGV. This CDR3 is CASRAARGSSYEQYF. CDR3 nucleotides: TGTGCCAGCAGGGCCGCGAGGGGAAGCTCCTACGAGCAGTACTTC.

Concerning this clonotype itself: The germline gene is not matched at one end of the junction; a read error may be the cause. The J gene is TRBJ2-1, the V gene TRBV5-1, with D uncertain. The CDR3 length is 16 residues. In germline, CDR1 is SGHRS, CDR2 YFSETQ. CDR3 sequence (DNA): TGCGCCAACAGCTTGGACGCGGCAAGCTCCTACAATGAGCAGTTCTTC. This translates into CANSLDAASSYNEQFF.

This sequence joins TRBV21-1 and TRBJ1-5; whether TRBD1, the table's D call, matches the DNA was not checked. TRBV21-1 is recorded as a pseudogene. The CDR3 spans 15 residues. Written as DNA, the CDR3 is TGTGCCAGTAGCAAAGAGGACAGGGCTAATCAGCCCCAGCATTTT. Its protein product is CASSKEDRANQPQHF.

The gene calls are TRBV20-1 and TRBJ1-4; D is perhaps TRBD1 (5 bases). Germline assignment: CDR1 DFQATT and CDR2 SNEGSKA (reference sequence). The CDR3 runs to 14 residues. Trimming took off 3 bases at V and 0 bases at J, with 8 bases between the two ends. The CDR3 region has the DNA TGCAGTGCTAGTGGGGGTACAACTAATGAAAAACTGTTTTTT. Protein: CSASGGTTNEKLFF.

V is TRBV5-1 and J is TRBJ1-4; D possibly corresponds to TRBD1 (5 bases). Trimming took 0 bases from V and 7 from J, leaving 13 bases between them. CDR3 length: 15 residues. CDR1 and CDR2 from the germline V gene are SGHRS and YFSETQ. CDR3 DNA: TGCGCCAGCAGCTTGGACGTCGGGGGAGGTGAAAAACTGTTTTTT. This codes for CASSLDVGGGEKLFF.

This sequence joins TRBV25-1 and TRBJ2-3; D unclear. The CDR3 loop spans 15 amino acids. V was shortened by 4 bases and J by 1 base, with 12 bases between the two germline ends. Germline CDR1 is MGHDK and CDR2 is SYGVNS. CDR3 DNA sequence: TGTGCCAGCAGTGCATTAGACTCACGCACAGATACGCAGTATTTT. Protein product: CASSALDSRTDTQYF.